This T cell receptor beta chain was sequenced during a study of blood T cell repertoires in COVID-19. Study in general: Samples of COVID-19 (acute and convalescent) were obtained from the United States, Italy and Spain. PBMCs, B-cell-depleted T cells, or T cells provided the cDNA or gDNA that made up the material.

This clone was counted a few times. Assay used: immunoSEQ multiplex PCR; TCRdb lists only in-frame clones, some missing. In the table there are roughly 500,000 clones, 75% to 90% of which are singletons. This CDR3 is 13 amino acids long. V lost 7 bases and J 3 bases, leaving 12 bases between the germline ends. The germline gives CDR1 LNHDA, CDR2 SQIVND (reference sequence). The sample was peripheral blood. This TCR was sampled from a human donor in a cohort sampled during active COVID-19. The rearrangement joins TRBV19 to TRBJ1-1; TRBD1 might be the D (6 bases). Here the CDR3 DNA reads TGTGCCAGTACTCATAACAGGGACACTGAAGCTTTCTTT. Protein product: CASTHNRDTEAFF.